This T cell receptor beta chain was recovered during a study of blood T cells in healthy people across ages. General observations from the study: Diversity was higher, and naive CD4+ cells more numerous, in long-lived donors than in aged donors.

In its sample, this clonotype was seen many times. Its matching antigen is unknown. The extraction recovered at least 5.5 micrograms of total RNA per sample. PCR was performed a second time for about 6 to 11 cycles using a sample-barcoded 5' primer and a J-beta primer mix. TCRdb ran MiXCR on the 5' RACE reads and lists one entry per CDR3 protein. Of under 850,000 distinct CDR3 sequences in the sample, 30% to 45% were seen once. This receptor was identified in a man aged 18 to 30 in good health. The sequenced material came from blood.

As DNA, the CDR3 is TGCAGTGCTAGAGATTGGGCCAGCGGGGGAGGCGATGAGCAGTTCTTC. Its translation is CSARDWASGGGDEQFF. The chain uses TRBV20-1 and TRBJ2-1; 8 bases are shared with TRBD2. Trimming at V came to 0 bases and at J to 8 bases, leaving 12 bases not matched to a gene. The CDR3 length is 16 residues. Germline V lookup: CDR1 DFQATT, CDR2 SNEGSKA (reference sequence).